A single sample is the source of the 15 T cell receptor beta chains below, sequenced in a study of beta chain features in type 1 diabetes. The whole isolated RNA underwent reverse transcription, so sequencing captured expressed TCRB transcripts. Measured with immunoSEQ multiplex PCR; TCRdb has only the in-frame clones, and not every one. The repertoire includes some 290,000 clones, approximately 14% of them detected once, and under 0.02% sits in the top ten. The antigens of these receptors remain unknown. General observations from the study: Type 1 diabetes patients showed a moderate but significant shortening of TCRB CDR3s in all four CD4+ subsets.

The material sequenced was naive CD4+ T cells from blood. The receptors derive from a man aged 30 to 45 with type 1 diabetes.

CDR3 region: CASSLRQGSYEQYF. CDR3 nucleotides: TGTGCCAGCAGCTTAAGACAGGGGTCCTACGAGCAGTACTTC. The chain couples TRBV13 to TRBJ2-7, with 8 bases that match TRBD1. CDR1 and CDR2 from the germline V gene are PRHDT and FYEKMQ (reference sequence). J lost 1 base, V lost 2 bases, and 1 base had no gene match. The CDR3 is 14 amino acids. Drawing the rest from reference TRBV13 and TRBJ2-7, the complete variable domain is AAGVIQSPRHLIKEKRETATLKCYPIPRHDTVYWYQQGPGQDPQFLISFYEKMQSDKGSIPDRFSAQQFSDYHSELNMSSLELGDSALYFCASSLRQGSYEQYFGPGTRLTVT.

This clone was picked up a small number of times. Within the sample, other DNA sequences also encode this same CDR3. The J gene is TRBJ2-3, the V gene TRBV7-9, with D unresolved. The ends were cut back, 2 bases at V and 0 bases at J, with 6 bases in the middle. Germline V gene sequence: CDR1 SEHNR, CDR2 FQNEAQ (reference sequence). CDR3 length equals 14 residues. CDR3 protein: CASSLTASTDTQYF. In DNA form, the CDR3 reads TGTGCCAGCAGCTTAACAGCTAGCACAGATACGCAGTATTTT.

V is TRBV30 and J is TRBJ2-7; 7 bases are a match to TRBD1. The ends lost 1 base at V and 3 bases at J; junction bases unmatched: 0. The germline CDR1 and CDR2 sequences are GTSNPN and SVGIG (reference sequence). This CDR3 region has 12 residues. CDR3 amino acids: CAWSAGGYEQYF. The CDR3 DNA sequence: TGTGCCTGGAGTGCAGGGGGCTACGAGCAGTACTTC.

This clone has just a few counts. This rearrangement joins TRBV14 to TRBJ2-6, with D perhaps matching TRBD2 (5 bases). The CDR3 consists of 18 residues. With 5 bases removed from V and 1 base from J, the gap between germline ends came to 18 bases. Germline loops: CDR1 SGHDN, CDR2 FVKESK. The CDR3 nucleotides read TGTGCCAGCAGCGTCCGGGGAGATTTCACTTCTGGGGCCAACGTCCTGACTTTC. As protein: CASSVRGDFTSGANVLTF.

There are a few counts of this clone. CDR3 in amino acids: CAWNPGLGGYTEAFF. CDR3 DNA sequence: TGTGCCTGGAACCCGGGACTAGGAGGGTACACTGAAGCTTTCTTT. This rearrangement joins TRBV30 to TRBJ1-1; D may be TRBD1 (5 bases). Per the germline V gene, CDR1 is GTSNPN and CDR2 is SVGIG (reference sequence). V was trimmed by 4 bases and J by 3 bases, leaving 18 bases between them. The length of the CDR3 is 15 residues.

This clone was found a few times. The chain combines TRBV5-4 with TRBJ2-2, with 9 bases aligning to TRBD1. The V gene end was trimmed by 0 bases and the J gene end by 5 bases; junction bases not matched to a gene: 2. The CDR3 is 15 residues long. Per germline, CDR1 SGHNT and CDR2 YYREEE (reference sequence). The CDR3 loop reads CASSLGGQGTGELFF. CDR3 coding DNA: TGTGCCAGCAGCTTGGGCGGACAGGGGACCGGGGAGCTGTTTTTT. The complete variable domain, with remaining parts taken from reference TRBV5-4 and TRBJ2-2, reads ETGVTQSPTHLIKTRGQQVTLRCSSQSGHNTVSWYQQALGQGPQFIFQYYREEENGRGNFPPRFSGLQFPNYSSELNVNALELDDSALYLCASSLGGQGTGELFFGEGSRLTVL.

The chain joins TRBV2 to TRBJ1-5, with a weak D call TRBD1 (5 bases). With 6 bases removed from V and 4 bases from J, the gap between germline ends came to 13 bases. Germline CDR1 is SNHLY and CDR2 is FYNNEI. The CDR3 spans 14 residues. CDR3 residues: CASRELEGNQPQHF. CDR3 nucleotide sequence: TGTGCCAGCAGGGAGTTGGAGGGGAATCAGCCCCAGCATTTT.

This clone was seen only a few times. The V gene is TRBV15, the J gene TRBJ1-4; D unclear. The V gene's germline CDR1 is LNHNV and CDR2 YYDKDF (reference sequence). V lost 5 bases and J 8 bases, leaving 21 bases between the germline ends. The CDR3 totals 16 residues. The CDR3 here is CATSRRVPPLGEKLFF. The CDR3 DNA sequence: TGTGCCACCAGCCGTCGGGTGCCCCCGCTTGGGGAAAAACTGTTTTTT.

The chain couples TRBV6-5 to TRBJ2-7, with 7 bases aligning to TRBD1. The ends lost 2 bases at V and 2 bases at J; junction bases unmatched: 9. In germline, CDR1 is MNHEY, CDR2 SVGAGI. CDR3 length: 16 amino acids. DNA for the CDR3: TGTGCCAGCAGTTACACCAGGGGGAACCCAACCTACGAGCAGTACTTC. Translating gives CASSYTRGNPTYEQYF.

This chain uses TRBV7-3 with TRBJ2-1, with 8 bases lining up with TRBD1. V dropped 1 base and J dropped 5; count of bases not matched to a gene: 4. This CDR3 is 15 amino acids long. CDR1 is SGHTA and CDR2 is FQGTGA in the germline V gene. The CDR3 loop reads CASSLRQGINNEQFF. In nucleotides, the CDR3 is TGTGCCAGCAGCTTAAGACAGGGGATCAACAATGAGCAGTTCTTC.

This clone turned up a few times. The genes are TRBV5-1 and TRBJ2-1; tentatively, D is TRBD2 (5 bases). The germline gives CDR1 SGHRS, CDR2 YFSETQ. With 2 bases removed from V and 8 bases from J, the gap between germline ends came to 23 bases. The CDR3 sequence is 17 residues long. The DNA of the CDR3 is TGCGCCAGCAGCTTTCAAATTCGGCTGGGAGACAAGGATGAGCAGTTCTTC. It translates to CASSFQIRLGDKDEQFF. The variable domain in full, with the rest retrieved from reference TRBV5-1 and TRBJ2-1, is KAGVTQTPRYLIKTRGQQVTLSCSPISGHRSVSWYQQTPGQGLQFLFEYFSETQRNKGNFPGRFSGRQFSNSRSEMNVSTLELGDSALYLCASSFQIRLGDKDEQFFGPGTRLTVL.

This clone was seen a few times. The chain links TRBV30 to TRBJ2-1, with TRBD2 identical over 13 bases. V lost 3 bases, J lost 8 bases, and 4 bases stayed unmatched. Looked up from germline, CDR1 is GTSNPN and CDR2 is SVGIG (reference sequence). The CDR3 length is 14 residues. CDR3 region: CAWRLAGGLDEQFF. The CDR3 coding sequence is TGTGCCTGGAGACTAGCGGGAGGGCTAGATGAGCAGTTCTTC.

The V gene is TRBV5-6, the J gene TRBJ2-2; D may be TRBD1 (6 bases). Germline CDR1 is SGHDT and CDR2 is YYEEEE. The CDR3 sequence is 14 residues long. V dropped 6 bases and J dropped 4 bases, with 13 bases sitting between them. CDR3 region: CASKQDSPTGELFF. CDR3 DNA: TGTGCCAGCAAGCAGGACAGTCCCACCGGGGAGCTGTTTTTT.

The chain links TRBV9 to TRBJ1-1; 8 bases line up with TRBD1. Germline trimming cut 0 bases from V and 5 bases from J; bases unmatched to any gene: 6. This CDR3 is built from 15 residues. The germline CDR1 and CDR2 sequences are SGDLS and YYNGEE. The CDR3 region is CASSVVTGAATEAFF. The CDR3 DNA is TGTGCCAGCAGCGTAGTGACAGGGGCTGCAACTGAAGCTTTCTTT.

This chain joins TRBV5-1 and TRBJ2-1, with 10 bases lining up with TRBD2. Per germline, CDR1 SGHRS and CDR2 YFSETQ. CDR3 size: 16 residues. V was clipped by 4 bases and J by 6 bases; unmatched bases: 10. CDR3 sequence (DNA): TGCGCCAGCAGCCTGGGGCCCGCTAGCGGGGGCAATGAGCAGTTCTTC. Translating gives CASSLGPASGGNEQFF.